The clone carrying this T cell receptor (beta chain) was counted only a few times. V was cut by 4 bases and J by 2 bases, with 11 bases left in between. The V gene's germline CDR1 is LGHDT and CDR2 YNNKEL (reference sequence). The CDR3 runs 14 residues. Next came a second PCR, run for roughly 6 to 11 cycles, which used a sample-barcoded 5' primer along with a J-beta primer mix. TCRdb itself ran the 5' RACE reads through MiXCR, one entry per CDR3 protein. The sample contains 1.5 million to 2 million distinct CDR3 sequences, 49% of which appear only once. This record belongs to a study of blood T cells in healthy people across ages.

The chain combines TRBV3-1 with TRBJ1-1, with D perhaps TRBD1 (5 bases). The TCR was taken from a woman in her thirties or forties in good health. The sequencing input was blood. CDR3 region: CASSPGPSNTEAFF. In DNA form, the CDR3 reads TGTGCCAGCAGCCCGGGACCCTCCAACACTGAAGCTTTCTTT.